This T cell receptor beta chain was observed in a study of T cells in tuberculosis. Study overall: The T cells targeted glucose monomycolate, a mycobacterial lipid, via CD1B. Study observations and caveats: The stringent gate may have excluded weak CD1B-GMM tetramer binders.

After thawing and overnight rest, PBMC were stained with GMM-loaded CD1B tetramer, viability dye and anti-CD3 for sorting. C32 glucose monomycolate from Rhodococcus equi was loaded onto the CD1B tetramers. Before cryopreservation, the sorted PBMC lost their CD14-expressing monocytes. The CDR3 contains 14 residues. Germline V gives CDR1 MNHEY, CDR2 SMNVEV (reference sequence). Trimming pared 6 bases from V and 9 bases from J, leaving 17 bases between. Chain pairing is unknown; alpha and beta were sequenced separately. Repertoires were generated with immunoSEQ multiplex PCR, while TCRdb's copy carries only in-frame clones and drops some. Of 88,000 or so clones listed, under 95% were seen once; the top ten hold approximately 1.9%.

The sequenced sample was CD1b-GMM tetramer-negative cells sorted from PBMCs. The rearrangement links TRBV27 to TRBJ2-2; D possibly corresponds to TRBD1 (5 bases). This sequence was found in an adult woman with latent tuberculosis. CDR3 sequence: CASSRLAQGRELFF. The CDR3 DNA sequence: TGTGCCAGCAGCCGCCTTGCTCAGGGCCGGGAGCTGTTTTTT.